What follows are 15 T cell receptor beta chains derived from one specimen sequenced in a study of T cell repertoires in cytomegalovirus infection. MiXCR, run by TCRdb on the reads, gives a single entry per CDR3 protein. The sample includes fewer than 900,000 distinct CDR3 sequences, about 28% of them seen just once. These receptors have no identified antigens. The material was cultured CD8+ T cells from PBMCs, obtained from culture after CMV antigen stimulation. These receptors came from a human donor in good health (CMV status not recorded). Some clones in this sample may be carry-over from other donors' samples.

This clonotype was counted between two and nine times. The chain uses TRBV5-1 and TRBJ1-1; 9 bases are shared with TRBD1. This CDR3 region has 14 residues. CDR1 and CDR2 (germline): SGHRS, YFSETQ. V trimming: 4 bases; J trimming: 4 bases; junction bases outside the gene matches: 5. Here the CDR3 reads CASSGQGFRTEAFF. CDR3 DNA: TGCGCCAGCAGCGGACAGGGGTTCCGCACTGAAGCTTTCTTT.

V and J are TRBV18 and TRBJ2-1; a possible D gene is TRBD2 (5 bases). This CDR3 is built from 15 residues. Trimming pared 0 bases from V and 4 bases from J, leaving 10 bases between. Germline lookup yields CDR1 KGHSH and CDR2 LQKENI. The CDR3 DNA follows: TGTGCCAGCTCACCACCGGCGGGTCCGTACAATGAGCAGTTCTTC. This sequence encodes CASSPPAGPYNEQFF.

This clonotype has just one count. The chain couples TRBV5-6 to TRBJ2-7; no reliable D call. V lost 0 bases to trimming and J lost 9 bases, with 13 bases between them. The length of the CDR3 is 13 residues. Looked up from germline, CDR1 is SGHDT and CDR2 is YYEEEE. The CDR3 DNA is TGTGCCAGCAGCTTGGGGGTCGAAGGTTGGCAGTACGTC. This codes for CASSLGVEGWQYV.

The chain joins TRBV12-3 or TRBV12-4 to TRBJ2-7, with 8 bases identical to TRBD2. The CDR3 contains 12 residues. Trimming removed 6 bases from V and 9 bases from J; junction bases left unmatched: 7. CDR3 sequence reads: CASSPGGGGQYV. For the CDR3, the DNA is TGTGCCAGCAGCCCGGGGGGGGGAGGGCAGTACGTC.

The rearrangement joins TRBV5-1 to TRBJ2-1, with 7 bases fitting TRBD1. This CDR3 spans 15 amino acids. Germline loops: CDR1 SGHRS, CDR2 YFSETQ. With V trimmed by 3 bases and J by 2 bases, 5 bases remained unmatched. The CDR3 spells CASSYVTGPYNEQFF. CDR3 DNA: TGCGCCAGCAGCTATGTGACAGGGCCCTACAATGAGCAGTTCTTC.

The chain uses TRBV10-3 and TRBJ2-5, with TRBD2 matching 9 bases. After removal of 0 bases from V and 2 bases from J, the junction contained 1 base not matched to a gene. Germline loops: CDR1 ENHRY, CDR2 SYGVKD. This CDR3 comprises 15 residues. The CDR3 DNA reads as TGTGCCATCAGTGAGTCCAGCGGGGGGCAAGAGACCCAGTACTTC. It codes for CAISESSGGQETQYF.

The chain joins TRBV7-9 to TRBJ1-2, with 11 bases matching TRBD1. This CDR3 contains 14 residues. The J segment lost 11 bases and the V segment lost 4 bases, leaving 9 bases of the junction unmatched. From germline, CDR1 is SEHNR and CDR2 FQNEAQ (reference sequence). DNA of the CDR3: TGTGCCAGCAGCTCCCCTGCTGGGACAGGGGGATACACCTTC. Translation gives CASSSPAGTGGYTF.

This clonotype was counted many times. The CDR3 DNA follows: TGTGCCAGCAGTCCCGGCTGGACAGGGGGCATGATTAGCAATCAGCCCCAGCATTTT. Amino acid sequence: CASSPGWTGGMISNQPQHF. The rearrangement links TRBV27 to TRBJ1-5, with 11 bases fitting TRBD1. V was clipped by 5 bases and J by 0 bases; unmatched bases: 12. Looked up from germline, CDR1 is MNHEY and CDR2 is SMNVEV (reference sequence). This CDR3 is 19 amino acids long.

The chain links TRBV11-3 to TRBJ2-2; no firm D call. Germline-derived CDR1 and CDR2 are SGHNT and YENEEA. Between the trimmed V and J ends, which lost 7 bases and 0 bases, there was a span of 12 bases. This CDR3 is 15 amino acids long. CDR3 sequence (DNA): TGTGCCAGCACCTCCGGGCGGACGAACACCGGGGAGCTGTTTTTT. This gives the protein CASTSGRTNTGELFF.

This clonotype was observed many times. V and J are TRBV7-6 and TRBJ1-3; weak D call: TRBD1 (6 bases). The CDR3 is made up of 18 amino acids. Germline CDR1 SGHVS, CDR2 FNYEAQ. The V end lost 5 bases, the J end lost 1 base, and 21 bases lay between the germline ends. CDR3 nucleotide sequence: TGTGCCAGCAGCCCCAGGCAGGGGCCGTACCCATCTGGAAACACCATATATTTT. This encodes CASSPRQGPYPSGNTIYF.

In DNA, the CDR3 is TGTGCCAGCATCTCCTATGTTGAAACTAGCACAGATACGCAGTATTTT. Protein sequence: CASISYVETSTDTQYF. The chain links TRBV2 to TRBJ2-3; no clear D gene. With 7 bases removed from V and 0 bases from J, the gap between germline ends came to 17 bases. The CDR3 runs to 16 residues. The V gene's germline CDR1 is SNHLY and CDR2 FYNNEI.

This clonotype has just a few counts. The chain recombines TRBV29-1 with TRBJ1-2; 7 bases line up with TRBD1. The CDR3 spans 11 residues. Trimming removed 7 bases from V and 4 bases from J; junction bases left unmatched: 3. Germline CDR1 reads SQVTM; CDR2 reads ANQGSEA. CDR3 bases: TGCAGCGGACAGGGATTCTATGGCTACACCTTC. Translated, it gives CSGQGFYGYTF.

This clonotype was observed many times. This rearrangement joins TRBV7-9 to TRBJ2-2, with 8 bases that match TRBD1. The CDR3 is 16 amino acids. V gave up 5 bases and J gave up 1 base; unmatched junction bases: 6. From germline, CDR1 is SEHNR and CDR2 FQNEAQ (reference sequence). The CDR3 DNA follows: TGTGCCAGCAGCCCTCCCGGGACAGGGAACACCGGGGAGCTGTTTTTT. This codes for CASSPPGTGNTGELFF.

This clonotype was counted between two and nine times. The rearrangement joins TRBV7-2 to TRBJ1-4; D not certain. This CDR3 has 14 residues. Trimming stripped 2 bases from V and 8 bases from J, with 12 bases between. Germline CDR1 SGHTA, CDR2 FQGNSA. The CDR3 nucleotides are TGTGCCAGCAGCTTATCTTCCTCCGGAGAAAAACTGTTTTTT. Amino acids: CASSLSSSGEKLFF. The full variable domain, its missing parts supplied by reference TRBV7-2 and TRBJ1-4, is GAGVSQSPSNKVTEKGKDVELRCDPISGHTALYWYRQSLGQGLEFLIYFQGNSAPDKSGLPSDRFSAERTGGSVSTLTIQRTQQEDSAVYLCASSLSSSGEKLFFGSGTQLSVL.

This chain uses TRBV27 with TRBJ2-2, with 7 bases fitting TRBD1. The V and J ends lost 6 bases and 0 bases, in that order; junction bases with no gene match: 22. The CDR3 has 21 amino acids. Germline V CDR1 and CDR2: MNHEY, SMNVEV (reference sequence). CDR3 loop: CASSPWEGGDYTHPNTGELFF. The CDR3 DNA sequence: TGTGCCAGCAGCCCGTGGGAAGGGGGCGATTACACACACCCGAACACCGGGGAGCTGTTTTTT.